This TCR beta chain was obtained from a study of OX40 agonist ivuxolimab in advanced cancers. Study-wide results and caveats: The study found among the lowest clonal expansion in partial responders at 0.1-3.0 mg/kg.

Produced via immunoSEQ multiplex PCR; TCRdb's table is partial and in-frame only. This sample has 60,000 to 85,000 clones, with over 80% found just once. Germline loops: CDR1 SNHLY, CDR2 FYNNEI. Trimming cost V 2 bases and J 2 bases, with 10 bases left between them. The CDR3 totals 15 residues. A note on this clone: Its antigen is unknown.

Blood sampling was done at baseline, cycle 4 day 1, and cycle 7 day 1. The V and J genes are TRBV2 and TRBJ2-1, with D maybe TRBD1 (6 bases). This sequence was found in an adult with an advanced solid tumor such as melanoma, head and neck, liver or kidney cancer. Material: CD4+ or CD8+ T cells sorted from blood, obtained in a trial of the OX40 agonist ivuxolimab. The CDR3: CASSEQGLTYNEQFF. DNA for the CDR3: TGTGCCAGCAGTGAACAGGGGTTAACCTACAATGAGCAGTTCTTC.